This T cell receptor beta chain was found in a study of cytomegalovirus exposure and HLA in healthy donors. Notes on the study in general: Diagnosis of cytomegalovirus status made by the classifier reportedly showed high specificity and sensitivity. With DRB1 most and HLA-C fewest, TCR association rates differed between HLA loci in a later analysis. A few of the chains that were CMV-associated were confirmed in vitro to be specific for CMV antigens.

Primers included in the PCR were 60 Vbeta and 13 Jbeta primers. Repertoires were generated with immunoSEQ multiplex PCR, while TCRdb's copy carries only in-frame clones and drops some. The table shows around 75,000 clones, with 76% occurring only once. Note on this clone: Its antigen is currently unknown.

V was cut by 11 bases and J by 1 base, with 17 bases left in between. Germline values: CDR1 ENHRY, CDR2 SYGVKD. The CDR3 consists of 14 residues. The receptor was isolated from a man younger than 35 in good health and CMV-seronegative. This chain uses TRBV10-3 with TRBJ1-2; D perhaps matches TRBD1 (6 bases). Sequencing input: PBMCs. The CDR3 sequence is CASTGGSINYGYTF. CDR3 bases: TGTGCCTCCACTGGGGGCTCCATTAACTATGGCTACACCTTC.